Listed here are 21 T cell receptor beta chains from one sample, sequenced in a study of cytomegalovirus exposure and HLA in healthy donors. The PCR was carried out with 60 Vbeta primers and 13 Jbeta primers. Only in-frame clones appear in the TCRdb table, and some are missing; sequencing was by immunoSEQ multiplex PCR. The sample carries fewer than 200,000 clones, 80% recorded once. Specimen: PBMCs. All receptors derive from a woman aged 45-65 years in good health and CMV-seronegative.

This clone was counted only a few times. The CDR3 region is CASTSGGYHNEQFF. For the CDR3, the DNA is TGTGCCAGCACGAGTGGGGGGTACCACAATGAGCAGTTCTTC. The chain carries TRBV28 and TRBJ2-1; D may be TRBD2 (6 bases). The length of the CDR3 is 14 residues. Germline V gene sequence: CDR1 MDHEN, CDR2 SYDVKM. The V gene lost 7 bases and the J gene lost 5 bases, with 15 bases spanning the gap.

This clone came up a few times. The V gene is TRBV9, the J gene TRBJ1-1; D ambiguous. There are 13 residues in the CDR3. V lost 0 bases, J lost 2 bases, and 5 bases lay in between. Germline loops: CDR1 SGDLS, CDR2 YYNGEE. The CDR3 loop is CASSVVSNTEAFF. The CDR3 coding sequence is TGTGCCAGCAGCGTAGTTAGTAACACTGAAGCTTTCTTT. Combining the CDR3 with reference TRBV9 and TRBJ1-1 gives the whole variable domain DSGVTQTPKHLITATGQRVTLRCSPRSGDLSVYWYQQSLDQGLQFLIQYYNGEERAKGNILERFSAQQFPDLHSELNLSSLELGDSALYFCASSVVSNTEAFFGQGTRLTVV.

The CDR3 DNA reads TGTGCCAGCAGCGTCGGACAGGGGGCGTATGGCTACACCTTC. Its translation is CASSVGQGAYGYTF. This sequence joins TRBV9 and TRBJ1-2; 11 bases match TRBD1. The V segment lost 2 bases and the J segment 5 bases; nucleotides outside the gene matches: 2. This CDR3 contains 14 residues. Looked up from germline, CDR1 is SGDLS and CDR2 is YYNGEE.

This clone was observed a few times. The chain has TRBV28 and TRBJ2-7, with D tentatively TRBD1 (6 bases). The CDR3 consists of 12 residues. V lost 6 bases and J lost 3, with 9 bases in between. Per germline, CDR1 MDHEN and CDR2 SYDVKM. The CDR3: CASRDRDYEQYF. CDR3 coding DNA: TGTGCCAGCAGGGACAGAGACTACGAGCAGTACTTC. The entire variable domain, with the rest obtained from reference TRBV28 and TRBJ2-7, is as follows: DVKVTQSSRYLVKRTGEKVFLECVQDMDHENMFWYRQDPGLGLRLIYFSYDVKMKEKGDIPEGYSVSREKKERFSLILESASTNQTSMYLCASRDRDYEQYFGPGTRLTVT.

J is TRBJ1-1 and V is TRBV11-2; TRBD1 matches 7 bases. Trimming removed 5 bases from V and 3 bases from J; junction bases left unmatched: 9. The CDR3 is 15 residues long. Germline lookup yields CDR1 SGHAT and CDR2 FQNNGV. DNA for the CDR3: TGTGCCAGCAGCCAAAGCCCCGGGACAGACACTGAAGCTTTCTTT. This gives the protein CASSQSPGTDTEAFF.

This chain joins TRBV11-2 and TRBJ1-2; TRBD1 is a possible D gene (5 bases). With 5 bases removed from V and 4 bases from J, the gap between germline ends came to 14 bases. The CDR3 runs to 14 residues. Germline CDR1 SGHAT, CDR2 FQNNGV. Here the CDR3 reads CASSMPRDVYGYTF. DNA for the CDR3: TGTGCCAGCAGCATGCCGCGGGACGTCTATGGCTACACCTTC.

This chain uses TRBV5-4 with TRBJ2-5; TRBD2 might be the D (5 bases). CDR3 size: 16 residues. Germline assignment: CDR1 SGHNT and CDR2 YYREEE (reference sequence). V lost 2 bases and J lost 0, with 14 bases in between. DNA of the CDR3: TGTGCCAGCAGCTTTAGCGACCGGGTGTACCAAGAGACCCAGTACTTC. Its protein product is CASSFSDRVYQETQYF.

The genes are TRBV5-4 and TRBJ2-1, with 10 bases identical to TRBD2. Per germline, CDR1 SGHNT and CDR2 YYREEE (reference sequence). The trim removed 3 bases at V and 2 bases at J, leaving 5 bases unmatched. The CDR3 spans 16 residues. The CDR3 DNA sequence: TGTGCCAGCAGCTCCGGGACTAGCGATGCCTACAATGAGCAGTTCTTC. Translated: CASSSGTSDAYNEQFF.

This clone was seen once. The chain recombines TRBV10-1 with TRBJ2-3; 10 bases match TRBD2. CDR1 WNHNN and CDR2 SYGVQD come from the germline V gene (reference sequence). This CDR3 region has 19 residues. V lost 6 bases, J lost 7 bases, and 22 bases stayed unmatched. CDR3 nucleotides: TGCGCCAGCAGCGTAGGCCCCAGGGAGCGGGAGGGCCGTATGAATACGCAGTATTTT. Amino acids: CASSVGPREREGRMNTQYF.

The chain combines TRBV19 with TRBJ1-2; 11 bases align to TRBD1. J gave up 0 bases and V 4 bases, and 7 bases lay outside the gene matches. CDR3 length: 17 residues. CDR1 is LNHDA, CDR2 SQIVND, per germline (reference sequence). DNA of the CDR3: TGTGCCAGTAGTACCACGGGACAGGGGGATCCTAACTATGGCTACACCTTC. Translating gives CASSTTGQGDPNYGYTF.

A few counts support this clone. The gene calls are TRBV2 and TRBJ1-4; 7 nucleotides agree with TRBD1. The CDR3 has 13 residues. CDR1 is SNHLY, CDR2 FYNNEI, per germline. V shed 8 bases, J shed 8 bases, and the junction held 8 bases outside the gene matches. CDR3 sequence (DNA): TGTGCCAGCCGGGGACAGAGGGAGGAAAAACTGTTTTTT. Translating gives CASRGQREEKLFF.

The chain is built from TRBV7-8 and TRBJ2-3; TRBD2 might be the D (5 bases). CDR3 length: 15 amino acids. V was shortened by 6 bases and J by 1 base, with 14 bases between the two germline ends. Germline values: CDR1 SGHVS, CDR2 FQNEAQ. CDR3 sequence: CASRPDTGGTDTQYF. CDR3 coding DNA: TGTGCCAGCAGACCCGATACCGGGGGCACAGATACGCAGTATTTT.

The table lists this clone with a count of one. The rearrangement links TRBV18 to TRBJ2-7; D is ambiguous. Germline V CDR1 and CDR2: KGHSH, LQKENI. Trimming took 2 bases from V and 3 from J, leaving 14 bases between them. CDR3 length equals 15 residues. CDR3 in DNA: TGTGCCAGCTCACCAAGTTCCAGCGCCCACTACGAGCAGTACTTC. It is translated as CASSPSSSAHYEQYF. The variable domain in full, with the rest retrieved from reference TRBV18 and TRBJ2-7, is NAGVMQNPRHLVRRRGQEARLRCSPMKGHSHVYWYRQLPEEGLKFMVYLQKENIIDESGMPKERFSAEFPKEGPSILRIQQVVRGDSAAYFCASSPSSSAHYEQYFGPGTRLTVT.

This clone was recorded once. The V call is TRBV9, the J call TRBJ2-7, with a possible D match to TRBD2 (6 bases). From germline, CDR1 is SGDLS and CDR2 YYNGEE. The ends were cut back, 4 bases at V and 0 bases at J, with 11 bases in the middle. The CDR3 length is 14 residues. CDR3: CASSPGLSSYEQYF. The CDR3 DNA reads TGTGCCAGCAGCCCGGGACTGAGCTCCTACGAGCAGTACTTC.

This clone was counted a few times. The chain is built from TRBV4-1 and TRBJ2-2, with 11 nucleotides matching TRBD2. J lost 2 bases, V lost 3 bases, and 2 bases had no gene match. This CDR3 spans 16 amino acids. Per germline, CDR1 MGHRA and CDR2 YSYEKL. The CDR3 sequence is CASSQGLAVNTGELFF. The CDR3 DNA follows: TGCGCCAGCAGCCAGGGACTAGCGGTAAACACCGGGGAGCTGTTTTTT.

The chain carries TRBV30 and TRBJ2-1, with 7 bases that match TRBD2. V trimming: 0 bases; J trimming: 5 bases; junction bases outside the gene matches: 4. Germline V CDR1 and CDR2: GTSNPN, SVGIG (reference sequence). The CDR3 covers 14 residues. CDR3 DNA: TGTGCCTGGAGTGTACGCGGGAGTAACAATGAGCAGTTCTTC. It yields the protein CAWSVRGSNNEQFF.

This clone was counted a few times. The chain uses TRBV7-2 and TRBJ2-7; D perhaps matches TRBD2 (6 bases). Germline values: CDR1 SGHTA, CDR2 FQGNSA. With 3 bases removed from V and 3 bases from J, the gap between germline ends came to 9 bases. The CDR3 runs 13 residues. CDR3 DNA sequence: TGTGCCAGCAGCTTCTCCGGGAGCTACGAGCAGTACTTC. This codes for CASSFSGSYEQYF.

The rearrangement uses TRBV5-1 and TRBJ2-3, with TRBD2 matching 14 bases. The germline V gene encodes CDR1 SGHRS and CDR2 YFSETQ. The V segment lost 4 bases and the J segment 6 bases; nucleotides outside the gene matches: 7. The CDR3 has 16 residues. CDR3 sequence: CASSLGLAGGWDTQYF. The CDR3 DNA sequence: TGCGCCAGCAGCCTCGGACTAGCGGGGGGATGGGATACGCAGTATTTT.

The V gene is TRBV18, the J gene TRBJ1-2; 8 nucleotides agree with TRBD1. Germline CDR1 reads KGHSH; CDR2 reads LQKENI. CDR3 length equals 13 residues. V dropped 3 bases and J dropped 4; count of bases not matched to a gene: 1. This chain's CDR3 is CASSPDRGYGYTF. CDR3 DNA sequence: TGTGCCAGCTCACCTGACAGGGGCTATGGCTACACCTTC.

V and J are TRBV28 and TRBJ1-5; unclear D gene. The V end was cut by 2 bases, the J end by 1 base, with 9 bases between. Germline assignment: CDR1 MDHEN and CDR2 SYDVKM. The CDR3 totals 15 residues. The CDR3 protein is CASSLAGPSNQPQHF. The CDR3 coding sequence is TGTGCCAGCAGTTTAGCGGGCCCGAGCAATCAGCCCCAGCATTTT.

V gene TRBV4-2 combines with J gene TRBJ1-4; D remains ambiguous. This CDR3 is 14 amino acids long. V lost 0 bases and J 7 bases, leaving 9 bases between the germline ends. Germline values: CDR1 LGHNA, CDR2 YNFKEQ. CDR3 amino acids: CASSQDRQAEKLFF. The CDR3 region has the DNA TGTGCCAGCAGCCAAGACCGCCAAGCTGAAAAACTGTTTTTT.